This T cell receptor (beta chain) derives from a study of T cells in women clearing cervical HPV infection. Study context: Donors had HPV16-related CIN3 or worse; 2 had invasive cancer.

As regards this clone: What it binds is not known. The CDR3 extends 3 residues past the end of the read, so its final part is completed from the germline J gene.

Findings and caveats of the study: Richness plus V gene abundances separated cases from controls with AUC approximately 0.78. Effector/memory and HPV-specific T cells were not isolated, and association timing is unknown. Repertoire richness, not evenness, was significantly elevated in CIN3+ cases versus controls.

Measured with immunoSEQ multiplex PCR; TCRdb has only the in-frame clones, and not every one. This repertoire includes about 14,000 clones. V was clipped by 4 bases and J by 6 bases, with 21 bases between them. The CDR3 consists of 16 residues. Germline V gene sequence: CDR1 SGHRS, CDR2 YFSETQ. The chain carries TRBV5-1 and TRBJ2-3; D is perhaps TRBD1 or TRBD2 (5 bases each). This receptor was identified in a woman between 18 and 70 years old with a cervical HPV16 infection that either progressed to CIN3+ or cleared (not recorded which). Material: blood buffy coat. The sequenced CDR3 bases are TGCGCCAGCAGCATAGGCGTTGGGCTAGAGGGGGATACG. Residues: CASSIGVGLEGDT. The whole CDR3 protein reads CASSIGVGLEGDTQYF.